This T cell receptor beta chain was sequenced during a study of T-cell reconstitution after alpha-beta-depleted transplantation in children. Unique molecular identifiers tagged the TCRbeta library. One entry per CDR3 protein, called by TCRdb with MiXCR from the PCR reads. The sample shows 250,000 or so distinct CDR3 sequences, around 8% of them seen only once. There are many counts of this clonotype. Its target is not known. Study conclusions and caveats: Day-60 TCRbeta diversity that was high in some patients was derived from surviving recipient T cells and thymic progenitors. Expanded graft clones numbering several hundred reportedly gave rise to alpha-beta T cells about two months after transplant. Once a year had passed after transplant, T-cell counts and diversity came mostly from newly produced T cells.

Trimming cost V 4 bases and J 4 bases; bases outside gene matches: 11. The germline V gene has CDR1 SGHVS and CDR2 FNYEAQ. The CDR3 runs to 16 residues. Specimen: PBMCs, mostly from graft donor cells, collected 180 days after TCRalphabeta/CD19-depleted stem cell transplant. The chain is built from TRBV7-6 and TRBJ2-5; 8 nucleotides match TRBD1. The TCR originated in a male patient younger than 18 who had a stem cell transplant for acute lymphoblastic leukemia, so the T cells may come from the graft donor. CDR3 nucleotide sequence: TGTGCCAGCAGCTCGATCATTCAGGGGGCTGCAGAGACCCAGTACTTC. Translation gives CASSSIIQGAAETQYF.